Sequencing of this T cell receptor beta chain was carried out in a study of T cell responses to AZD1222 COVID-19 vaccine. As for this clone: What it binds is not known.

Study results and caveats: The study reported that nearly half of spike-specific TCRs target unmutated variant regions. Only a handful of individuals given AZD1222 were seropositive at baseline. No repertoire was sampled before or during the peak T cell response, only after it. The sample set comprised mostly white British donors with more females, and clonal diversity was possibly underestimated.

Method: immunoSEQ multiplex PCR; TCRdb's copy keeps in-frame clones and lacks some. The sample shows 130,000 to 150,000 clones, about 90% of them seen only once. V lost 2 bases, J lost 1 base, and 9 bases lay in between. The germline V gene encodes CDR1 SGHNT and CDR2 YYREEE (reference sequence). The CDR3 extends over 15 amino acids. The chain couples TRBV5-4 to TRBJ2-2; D is possibly TRBD2 (6 bases). Source: peripheral blood, taken on day 0 of AZD1222 vaccination. The clonotype originates from an adult in good health. CDR3 bases: TGTGCCAGCAGCTTACGGGAGTGGAACACCGGGGAGCTGTTTTTT. This codes for CASSLREWNTGELFF.